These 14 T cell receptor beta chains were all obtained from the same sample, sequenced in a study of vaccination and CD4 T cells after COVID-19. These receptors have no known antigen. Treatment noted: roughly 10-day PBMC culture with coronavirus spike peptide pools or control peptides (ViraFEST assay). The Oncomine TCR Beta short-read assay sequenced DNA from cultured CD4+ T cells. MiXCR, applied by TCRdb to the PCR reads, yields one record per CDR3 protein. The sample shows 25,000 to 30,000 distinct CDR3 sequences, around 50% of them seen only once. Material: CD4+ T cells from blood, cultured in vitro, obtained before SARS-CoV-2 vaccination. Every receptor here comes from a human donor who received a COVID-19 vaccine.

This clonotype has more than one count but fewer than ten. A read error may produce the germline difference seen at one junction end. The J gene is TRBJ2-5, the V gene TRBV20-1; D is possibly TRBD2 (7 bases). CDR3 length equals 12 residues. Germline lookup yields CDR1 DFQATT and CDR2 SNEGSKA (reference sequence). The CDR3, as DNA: TGCAGTCCTAGGGGGGGCGGTGAGACCCAGTACTTC. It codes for CSPRGGGETQYF.

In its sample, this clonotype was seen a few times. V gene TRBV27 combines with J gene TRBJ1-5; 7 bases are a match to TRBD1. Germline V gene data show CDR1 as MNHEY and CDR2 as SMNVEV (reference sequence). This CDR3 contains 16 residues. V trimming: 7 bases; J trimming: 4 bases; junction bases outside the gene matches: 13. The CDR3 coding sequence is TGTGCCAGCAAGGGTCCCGACAGGGAACCTAATCAGCCCCAGCATTTT. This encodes CASKGPDREPNQPQHF.

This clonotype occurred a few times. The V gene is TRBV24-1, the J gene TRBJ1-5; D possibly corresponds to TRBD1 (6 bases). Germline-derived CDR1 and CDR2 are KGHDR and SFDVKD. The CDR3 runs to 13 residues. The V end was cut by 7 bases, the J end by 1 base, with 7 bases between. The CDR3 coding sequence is TGTGCCACCAGCCAGGGGAGCAATCAGCCCCAGCATTTT. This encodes CATSQGSNQPQHF.

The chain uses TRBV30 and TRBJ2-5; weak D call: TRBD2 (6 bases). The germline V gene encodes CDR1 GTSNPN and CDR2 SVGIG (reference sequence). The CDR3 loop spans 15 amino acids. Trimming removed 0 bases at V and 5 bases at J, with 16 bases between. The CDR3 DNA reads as TGTGCCTGGAGTGTACAAGGGGAGGCTGTGGAGACCCAGTACTTC. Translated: CAWSVQGEAVETQYF.

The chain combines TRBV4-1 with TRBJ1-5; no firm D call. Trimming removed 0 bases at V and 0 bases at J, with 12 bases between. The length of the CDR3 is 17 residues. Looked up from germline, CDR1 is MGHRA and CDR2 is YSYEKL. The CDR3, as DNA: TGCGCCAGCAGCCAAGATACTTCCACGGTTAGCAATCAGCCCCAGCATTTT. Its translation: CASSQDTSTVSNQPQHF.

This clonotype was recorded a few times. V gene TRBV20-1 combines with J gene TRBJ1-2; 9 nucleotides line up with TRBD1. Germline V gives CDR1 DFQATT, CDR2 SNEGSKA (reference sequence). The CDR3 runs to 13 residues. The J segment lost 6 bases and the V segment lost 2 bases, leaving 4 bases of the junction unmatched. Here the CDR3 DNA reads TGCAGTGCTAGAAGGGACAGGGAGGATGGCTACACCTTC. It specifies CSARRDREDGYTF.

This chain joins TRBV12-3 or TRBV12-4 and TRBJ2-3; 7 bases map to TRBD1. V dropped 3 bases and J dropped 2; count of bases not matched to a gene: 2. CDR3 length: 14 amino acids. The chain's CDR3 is CASSLGQPTDTQYF. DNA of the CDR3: TGTGCCAGCAGTTTGGGACAGCCCACAGATACGCAGTATTTT.

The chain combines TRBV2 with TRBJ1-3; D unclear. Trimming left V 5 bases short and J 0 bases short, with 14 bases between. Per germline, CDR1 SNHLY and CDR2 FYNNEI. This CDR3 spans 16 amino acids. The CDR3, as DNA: TGTGCCAGCAGTAGGGTTAGGGTTATCTCTGGAAACACCATATATTTT. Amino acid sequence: CASSRVRVISGNTIYF.

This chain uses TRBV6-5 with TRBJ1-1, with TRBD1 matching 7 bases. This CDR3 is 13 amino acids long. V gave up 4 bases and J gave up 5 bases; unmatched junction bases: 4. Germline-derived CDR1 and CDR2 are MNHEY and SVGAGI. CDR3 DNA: TGTGCCAGCAGTTCCCCGGGACAGACTGAAGCTTTCTTT. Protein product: CASSSPGQTEAFF.

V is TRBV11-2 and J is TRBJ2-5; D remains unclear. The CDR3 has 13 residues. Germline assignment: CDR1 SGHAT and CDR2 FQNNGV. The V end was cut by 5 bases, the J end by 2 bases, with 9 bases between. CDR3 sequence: CASSADTQETQYF. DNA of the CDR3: TGTGCCAGCAGCGCCGACACGCAAGAGACCCAGTACTTC.

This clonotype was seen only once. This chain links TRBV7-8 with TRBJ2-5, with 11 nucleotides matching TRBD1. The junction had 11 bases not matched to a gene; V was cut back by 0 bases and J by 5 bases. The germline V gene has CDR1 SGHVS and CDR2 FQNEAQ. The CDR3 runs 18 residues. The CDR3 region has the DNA TGTGCCAGCAGCTTAGCGCTTGGGGGGACAGGGGGAGGGGAGACCCAGTACTTC. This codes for CASSLALGGTGGGETQYF.

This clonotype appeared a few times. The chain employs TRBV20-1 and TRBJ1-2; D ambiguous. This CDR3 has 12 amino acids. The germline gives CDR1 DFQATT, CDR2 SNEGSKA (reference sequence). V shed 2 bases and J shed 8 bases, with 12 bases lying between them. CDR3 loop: CSARWGWNGYTF. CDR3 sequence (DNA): TGCAGTGCTAGATGGGGTTGGAACGGCTACACCTTC.

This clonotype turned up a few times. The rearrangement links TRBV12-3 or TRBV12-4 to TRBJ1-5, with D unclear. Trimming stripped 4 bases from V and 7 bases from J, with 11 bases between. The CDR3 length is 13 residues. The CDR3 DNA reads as TGTGCCAGCAGTTCGGCCGGTGGCCAGCCCCAGCATTTT. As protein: CASSSAGGQPQHF.

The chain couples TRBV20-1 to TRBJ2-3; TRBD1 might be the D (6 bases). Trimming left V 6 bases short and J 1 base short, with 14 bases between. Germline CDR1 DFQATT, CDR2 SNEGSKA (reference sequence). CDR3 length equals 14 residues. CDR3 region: CSATRGRRTDTQYF. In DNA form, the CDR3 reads TGCAGTGCCACCAGGGGAAGACGCACAGATACGCAGTATTTT.